This T cell receptor beta chain was captured in a study of blood T cell repertoires in COVID-19. Study-level information: Collection of acute and convalescent COVID-19 samples took place in the United States, Italy and Spain.

Generated by immunoSEQ multiplex PCR, the TCRdb table keeps only in-frame clones and is missing some. The data contain approximately 230,000 clones, 70% to 85% of them seen just once; the ten biggest clones take up 15%. Which cohort a participant joined came from the clinical history participants gave. Recovered status in Cohort 3 required two negative PCRs, clearance, or symptom resolution. V lost 5 bases, J lost 5 bases, and 11 bases stayed unmatched. The CDR3 totals 15 residues. The germline gives CDR1 SGHRS, CDR2 YFSETQ. The sample comprised PBMCs or T cells enriched from blood (not recorded which). This chain links TRBV5-1 with TRBJ2-5; TRBD1 agrees at 8 bases. This TCR was sampled from a middle-aged man who had recovered from COVID-19. This CDR3 is CASRTSTGVMETQYF. The DNA of the CDR3 is TGCGCCAGCAGGACTTCGACAGGGGTTATGGAGACCCAGTACTTC.